These 25 T cell receptor beta chains came from one sample sequenced in a study of blood T cells in healthy people across ages. A sample-barcoded 5' primer and a J-beta primer mix were used in a second PCR of roughly 7 to 12 cycles. TCRdb reprocessed the 5' RACE reads with MiXCR, giving one entry per CDR3 protein. The sample lists roughly 640,000 distinct CDR3 sequences; about 30% were seen once. Sample: blood. These TCRs come from a woman of 80 years or more in good health.

A word on this clonotype: One base away lies a much larger clone, so this may be a sequencing read error. This chain connects TRBV7-3 to TRBJ1-4, with a possible D match to TRBD1 (6 bases). The CDR3 consists of 15 residues. Germline V gives CDR1 SGHTA, CDR2 FQGTGA. The CDR3 DNA reads as TGTGTCAGCAGCCTTACAGGGACCCAGGGTGAAAAACTGTTTTTT. It encodes CVSSLTGTQGEKLFF.

This clonotype was seen more than once but under ten times. A much larger clonotype is one base distant, so this may be a read error. The gene calls are TRBV5-1 and TRBJ1-6, with a weak D call TRBD1 (6 bases). This CDR3 is 14 amino acids long. Germline assignment: CDR1 SGHRS and CDR2 YFSETQ. The CDR3 DNA reads TGCGCCAGCAGCGAGCAGGGGCGAGATTCACCCCGCCACTTT. The encoded protein is CASSEQGRDSPRHF.

This clonotype came up a few times. V is TRBV9 and J is TRBJ1-2; 8 nucleotides line up with TRBD1. Germline trimming cut 0 bases from V and 6 bases from J; bases unmatched to any gene: 10. This CDR3 has 16 residues. CDR1 SGDLS and CDR2 YYNGEE come from the germline V gene. The CDR3 DNA reads as TGTGCCAGCAGCGTAGCTGTCGGACAGGGCTTCCATGGCTACACCTTC. Translation: CASSVAVGQGFHGYTF.

This clonotype was recorded at least ten times. V is TRBV5-1 and J is TRBJ2-1, with 10 nucleotides matching TRBD2. There are 16 residues in the CDR3. The V gene end was trimmed by 3 bases and the J gene end by 5 bases; junction bases not matched to a gene: 8. Germline V CDR1 and CDR2: SGHRS, YFSETQ. CDR3 sequence (DNA): TGCGCCAGCAGCTCTATTAGCGGGGGGAGGCACAATGAGCAGTTCTTC. Its protein product is CASSSISGGRHNEQFF. Drawing the rest from reference TRBV5-1 and TRBJ2-1, the complete variable domain is KAGVTQTPRYLIKTRGQQVTLSCSPISGHRSVSWYQQTPGQGLQFLFEYFSETQRNKGNFPGRFSGRQFSNSRSEMNVSTLELGDSALYLCASSSISGGRHNEQFFGPGTRLTVL.

Points on this clonotype: This clone may be a read error of a much larger clone one base away. The gene calls are TRBV7-2 and TRBJ1-1; D uncertain. Germline V lookup: CDR1 SGHTA, CDR2 FQGNSA. This CDR3 region has 10 residues. In nucleotides, the CDR3 is TGTGTCAGCAGTCAACGTGAAGCTTTCTTT. Translation gives CVSSQREAFF.

The rearrangement uses TRBV6-5 and TRBJ2-5; 8 nucleotides match TRBD1. V lost 2 bases and J lost 4; bases outside the gene matches: 3. The CDR3 contains 14 residues. In germline, CDR1 is MNHEY, CDR2 SVGAGI. DNA of the CDR3: TGTGCCAGCAGTTACGGTCAGGGGGCAGAGACCCAGTACTTC. Its translation: CASSYGQGAETQYF.

This clonotype has a count of ten or more. The J gene is TRBJ1-2, the V gene TRBV12-3 or TRBV12-4; D is perhaps TRBD1 (5 bases). This CDR3 region has 13 residues. The germline V and J ends were trimmed by 6 bases and 5 bases, with 13 bases remaining between them. CDR3 residues: CASRSGGGYGYTF. The DNA for the CDR3 is TGTGCCAGCAGGTCCGGGGGAGGGTATGGCTACACCTTC.

This clonotype was found a few times. A much larger clone differs from this one at a single base, so this may be a read error. V is TRBV6-2 or TRBV6-3 and J is TRBJ2-7, with D perhaps matching TRBD2 (7 bases). There are 15 residues in the CDR3. Germline V gives CDR1 MNHEY, CDR2 SVGEGT. The ends were cut back, 5 bases at V and 4 bases at J, with 18 bases in the middle. The CDR3 nucleotides are TGTGCCAGCAGTAGGGGGGGAGAACTCAAATACGAGCAGTACTTC. Protein: CASSRGGELKYEQYF.

This clonotype was found many times. This chain joins TRBV20-1 and TRBJ2-4, with D perhaps matching TRBD1 (5 bases). Trimming stripped 6 bases from V and 2 bases from J, with 17 bases between. The germline V gene encodes CDR1 DFQATT and CDR2 SNEGSKA (reference sequence). The CDR3 runs to 15 residues. CDR3 residues: CSAEGHGPSKNIQYF. CDR3 bases: TGCAGTGCAGAAGGACACGGGCCCTCCAAAAACATTCAGTACTTC.

This clonotype was seen repeatedly, ten times or more. V usage is TRBV6-1 and J usage is TRBJ1-2; D uncertain. The V gene lost 4 bases and the J gene lost 4 bases, with 22 bases spanning the gap. Looked up from germline, CDR1 is MNHNS and CDR2 is SASEGT. The CDR3 is 17 residues long. CDR3 in amino acids: CASSVSVMDFPLYGYTF. Here the CDR3 DNA reads TGTGCCAGCAGTGTGTCGGTCATGGATTTCCCCCTCTATGGCTACACCTTC.

This clonotype was counted a few times. The chain has TRBV9 and TRBJ1-1, with D hard to call. This CDR3 is 15 amino acids long. V lost 4 bases and J 4 bases, leaving 17 bases between the germline ends. Germline loops: CDR1 SGDLS, CDR2 YYNGEE. The CDR3 DNA is TGTGCCAGCAGCTCTAGACCTTCCGGCGGCACTGAAGCTTTCTTT. It yields the protein CASSSRPSGGTEAFF. The whole variable domain, remainder taken from reference TRBV9 and TRBJ1-1, is DSGVTQTPKHLITATGQRVTLRCSPRSGDLSVYWYQQSLDQGLQFLIQYYNGEERAKGNILERFSAQQFPDLHSELNLSSLELGDSALYFCASSSRPSGGTEAFFGQGTRLTVV.

There are many counts of this clonotype. This chain uses TRBV7-9 with TRBJ2-3, with 14 bases that match TRBD2. The CDR3 covers 17 residues. Germline V gene lookup returns CDR1 SEHNR and CDR2 FQNEAQ (reference sequence). With 4 bases clipped from V and 5 bases from J, the junction kept 8 bases outside the gene matches. CDR3 residues: CASSWTSGGSPGDTQYF. The CDR3 DNA sequence: TGTGCCAGCAGCTGGACTAGCGGGGGGAGTCCAGGAGATACGCAGTATTTT.

This clonotype showed up just a few times. The chain recombines TRBV30 with TRBJ2-7, with D possibly TRBD2 on 6 matching bases. V was trimmed by 3 bases and J by 4 bases, leaving 22 bases between them. Germline V gene sequence: CDR1 GTSNPN, CDR2 SVGIG (reference sequence). The CDR3 has 16 residues. The CDR3 region has the DNA TGTGCCTGGAGGCCCGGACTCACTAGCACGAATTACGAGCAGTACTTC. As protein: CAWRPGLTSTNYEQYF.

This clonotype appeared a few times. The V gene is TRBV6-2 or TRBV6-3, the J gene TRBJ1-1; D is uncertain. Germline-derived CDR1 and CDR2 are MNHEY and SVGEGT. The CDR3 is 15 amino acids. The ends were cut back, 6 bases at V and 0 bases at J, with 14 bases in the middle. DNA of the CDR3: TGTGCCAGCAGACCCGGACTCGATATGAACACTGAAGCTTTCTTT. This codes for CASRPGLDMNTEAFF.

This clonotype was picked up many times. The rearrangement joins TRBV29-1 to TRBJ2-1, with 10 bases lining up with TRBD1. This CDR3 has 14 amino acids. Trimming took 6 bases from V and 3 from J; bases not matched to a gene: 5. CDR1 is SQVTM and CDR2 is ANQGSEA in the germline V gene. The CDR3 nucleotides are TGCAGCGTCATGGGACAGGGGATCTACAATGAGCAGTTCTTC. Protein product: CSVMGQGIYNEQFF.

This clonotype was found a few times. The rearrangement links TRBV3-1 to TRBJ1-2; D is perhaps TRBD1 (6 bases). With 3 bases removed from V and 1 base from J, the gap between germline ends came to 9 bases. This CDR3 is built from 14 residues. In germline, CDR1 is LGHDT, CDR2 YNNKEL (reference sequence). The CDR3, as DNA: TGTGCCAGCAGCCAGGAGGGGGTTAACTATGGCTACACCTTC. It codes for CASSQEGVNYGYTF.

This clonotype was seen many times. This chain uses TRBV2 with TRBJ2-3; D ambiguous. The germline V gene encodes CDR1 SNHLY and CDR2 FYNNEI. V shed 8 bases and J shed 0 bases, with 12 bases lying between them. CDR3 length: 14 amino acids. The CDR3 bases are TGTGCCAGCCGTCAATCGACTAGCACAGATACGCAGTATTTT. It encodes CASRQSTSTDTQYF.

The table lists this clonotype with many counts. The CDR3, as DNA: TGTGCCAGCAGCTTCGATGGAGGGGTTAATGAGCAGTTCTTC. Translating it yields CASSFDGGVNEQFF. This rearrangement joins TRBV7-3 to TRBJ2-1; a weak D match, TRBD2 (6 bases). Trimming shortened V by 3 bases and J by 7 bases, and 13 bases separated the two germline ends. The CDR3 length is 14 residues. Germline V CDR1 and CDR2: SGHTA, FQGTGA.

The chain recombines TRBV30 with TRBJ1-2; possible D gene TRBD1, 5 bases. V lost 0 bases and J lost 6, with 11 bases in between. CDR1 is GTSNPN and CDR2 is SVGIG in the germline V gene (reference sequence). This CDR3 has 13 residues. The CDR3 spells CAWSVQGVNGYTF. The CDR3 DNA reads TGTGCCTGGAGTGTTCAGGGAGTGAATGGCTACACCTTC.

This clonotype was recorded many times. The V and J genes are TRBV6-2 or TRBV6-3 and TRBJ2-1; 12 bases are a match to TRBD2. The V gene's germline CDR1 is MNHEY and CDR2 SVGEGT. This CDR3 contains 16 residues. Losses at the gene ends were 5 bases for V and 8 bases for J; bases not matched to a gene: 10. For the CDR3, the DNA is TGTGCCAGCAGTCGCGCCCTAGCGGGGGGGCGGGATGAGCAGTTCTTC. Translating it yields CASSRALAGGRDEQFF.

This clonotype was recorded many times. The chain links TRBV11-2 to TRBJ2-5; D is possibly TRBD2 (5 bases). Germline V gene sequence: CDR1 SGHAT, CDR2 FQNNGV. The CDR3 extends over 15 amino acids. The V and J ends lost 0 bases and 5 bases respectively, with 13 bases between them. CDR3 in DNA: TGTGCCAGCAGCTTAGAGGGCACTAGTAGGGAGACCCAGTACTTC. Translating it yields CASSLEGTSRETQYF.

The chain has TRBV6-2 or TRBV6-3 and TRBJ1-6; a weak D match, TRBD1 (5 bases). CDR3 length: 16 amino acids. V shed 8 bases and J shed 0 bases, with 14 bases lying between them. Germline values: CDR1 MNHEY, CDR2 SVGEGT. CDR3 nucleotide sequence: TGTGCCAGCGGTCGGGACTACAGCTCCTATAATTCACCCCTCCACTTT. This codes for CASGRDYSSYNSPLHF.

The rearrangement links TRBV11-2 to TRBJ2-1; 12 bases are a match to TRBD2. This CDR3 spans 16 amino acids. Germline lookup yields CDR1 SGHAT and CDR2 FQNNGV. Trimming at V came to 4 bases and at J to 8 bases, leaving 9 bases not matched to a gene. The CDR3 nucleotides read TGTGCCAGCAGCTCGTGGACTAGCGGGGAAAGGGATGAGCAGTTCTTC. Residues: CASSSWTSGERDEQFF. The full variable domain, completed using reference TRBV11-2 and TRBJ2-1, is EAGVAQSPRYKIIEKRQSVAFWCNPISGHATLYWYQQILGQGPKLLIQFQNNGVVDDSQLPKDRFSAERLKGVDSTLKIQPAKLEDSAVYLCASSSWTSGERDEQFFGPGTRLTVL.

The chain links TRBV29-1 to TRBJ1-5, with 8 bases identical to TRBD1. Germline loops: CDR1 SQVTM, CDR2 ANQGSEA. The CDR3 loop spans 18 amino acids. Losses at the gene ends were 7 bases for V and 0 bases for J; bases not matched to a gene: 17. The DNA for the CDR3 is TGCAGCGCCGAAAGGGCGCGGCAGGGGGCCGGTAGCAATCAGCCCCAGCATTTT. It specifies CSAERARQGAGSNQPQHF.

The genes are TRBV14 and TRBJ1-3; D is ambiguous. CDR3 length equals 15 residues. Trimming pared 5 bases from V and 2 bases from J, leaving 13 bases between. In germline, CDR1 is SGHDN, CDR2 FVKESK. The DNA for the CDR3 is TGTGCCAGCAGCAGCCGAGGAGGAGCTGGAAACACCATATATTTT. It encodes CASSSRGGAGNTIYF.